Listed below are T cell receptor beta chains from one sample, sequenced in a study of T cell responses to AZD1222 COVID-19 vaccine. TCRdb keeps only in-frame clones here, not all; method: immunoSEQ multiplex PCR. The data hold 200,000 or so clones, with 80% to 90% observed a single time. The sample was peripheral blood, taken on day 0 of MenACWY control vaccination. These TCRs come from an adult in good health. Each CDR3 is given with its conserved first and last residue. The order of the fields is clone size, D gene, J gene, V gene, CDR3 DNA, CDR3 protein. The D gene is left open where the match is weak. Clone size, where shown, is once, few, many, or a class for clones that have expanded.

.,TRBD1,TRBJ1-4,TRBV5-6,TGTGCCAGCAGCTTGGGGACAGGGGGTGGAAAACTGTTTTTT,CASSLGTGGGKLFF
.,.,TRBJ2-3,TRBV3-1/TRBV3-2,TGTGCCAGCAGCCAAGACAGCACAGATACGCAGTATTTT,CASSQDSTDTQYF
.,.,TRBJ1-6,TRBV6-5,TGTGCCAGCAGTTCGGACAGTTTCTCACCCCTCCACTTT,CASSSDSFSPLHF
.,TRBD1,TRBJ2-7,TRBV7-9,TGTGCCAGCAGGACAGGGGCCTACGAGCAGTACTTC,CASRTGAYEQYF
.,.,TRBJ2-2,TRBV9,TGTGCCAGTACGACAGGAAACACCGGGGAGCTGTTTTTT,CASTTGNTGELFF
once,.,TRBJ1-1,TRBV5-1,TGCGCCAGCAGCTTGGGTCTTGTGGGGAACACTGAAGCTTTCTTT,CASSLGLVGNTEAFF
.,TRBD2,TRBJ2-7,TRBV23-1,TGCGCCAGCAGTCTAATAGACTGGACTAGCGGAGGGGGGCCCTCCTACGAGCAGTACTTC,CASSLIDWTSGGGPSYEQYF
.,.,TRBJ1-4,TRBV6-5,TGTGCCAGCAGTTCGGCCCCAGGGGTGTTTTTT,CASSSAPGVFF
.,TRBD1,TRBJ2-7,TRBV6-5,TGTGCCAGCAGTTACCGGACAGGGGGCAACGAGCAGTACTTC,CASSYRTGGNEQYF
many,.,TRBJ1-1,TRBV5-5,TGTGCCAGCAGCTTGGTGGAGGGAGAAGCTTTCTTT,CASSLVEGEAFF
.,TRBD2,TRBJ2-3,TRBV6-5,TGTGCCAGCAGTAACAGACTAGCGGTTCTGGATACGCAGTATTTT,CASSNRLAVLDTQYF
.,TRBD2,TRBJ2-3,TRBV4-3,TGCGCCAGCAGCCAAGATTTTTCTAGCGGGGGGGCGAACACAGATACGCAGTATTTT,CASSQDFSSGGANTDTQYF
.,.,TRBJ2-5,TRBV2,TGTGCCAGCAGTGAAATTGCGTATGAGGGGAAGACCCAGTACTTC,CASSEIAYEGKTQYF
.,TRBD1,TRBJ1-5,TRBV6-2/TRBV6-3,TGTGCCAGCAGCTCCGGACAGGGGCAGCTTAATCAGCCCCAGCATTTT,CASSSGQGQLNQPQHF
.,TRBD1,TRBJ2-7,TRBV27,TGTGCCAGCAGTTTAGCGGGACAGGGATCCTACGAGCAGTACTTC,CASSLAGQGSYEQYF
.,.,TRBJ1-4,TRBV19,TGTGCCAGTACCGTTGGGGGCAAAGAAAAACTGTTTTTT,CASTVGGKEKLFF
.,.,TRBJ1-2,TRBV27,TGTGCCAGCAGACGAGACAGCTACTATGGCTACACCTTC,CASRRDSYYGYTF
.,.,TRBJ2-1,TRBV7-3,TGTGCCAGCAGCTTATTGGCGGGGTCGTACAATGAGCAGTTCTTC,CASSLLAGSYNEQFF
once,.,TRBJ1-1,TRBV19,TGTGCCAGTAGTCCCGGGGGCAGGGCGGTCACTGAAGCTTTCTTT,CASSPGGRAVTEAFF
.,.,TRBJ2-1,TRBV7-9,TGTGCCAGCAGCCTAAACCCCTCCAATGAGCAGTTCTTC,CASSLNPSNEQFF
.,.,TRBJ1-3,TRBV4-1,TGCGCCAGCAGCCAAGGCAAGGGGAATGGAAACACCATATATTTT,CASSQGKGNGNTIYF
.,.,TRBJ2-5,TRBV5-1,TGCGCCAGCAGGGGGAACCTGGAGACCCAGTACTTC,CASRGNLETQYF
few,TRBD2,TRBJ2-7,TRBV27,TGTGCCAGCAGTCAGACAAGCGGGGGGGCGACGATCTACGAGCAGTACTTC,CASSQTSGGATIYEQYF
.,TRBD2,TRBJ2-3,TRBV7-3,TGTGCCAGCAGCTTAAAGGTACAGAGCGGGGGGGACACAGATACGCAGTATTTT,CASSLKVQSGGDTDTQYF
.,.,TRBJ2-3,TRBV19,TGTGCCAGTAGAAGGGGGGACACTAGCCTCACAGATACGCAGTATTTT,CASRRGDTSLTDTQYF
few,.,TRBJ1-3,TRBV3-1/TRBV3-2,TGTGCCAGCAGCCAAGTAGGGGCGGGGGGAAACACCATATATTTT,CASSQVGAGGNTIYF
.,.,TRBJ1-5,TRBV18,TGTGCCAGCTCACCAGTTCAGACACCAGGCAATCAGCCCCAGCATTTT,CASSPVQTPGNQPQHF
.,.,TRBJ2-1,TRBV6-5,TGTGCCAGCAGCTGGGACCGAAGGGGCTACAATGAGCAGTTCTTC,CASSWDRRGYNEQFF
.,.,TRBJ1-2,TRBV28,TGTGCCAGCACCAAAAGGACAGCCTATGGCTACACCTTC,CASTKRTAYGYTF
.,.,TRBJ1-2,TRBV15,TGTGCCACCAGCTCGGACAGCGATGGCTACACCTTC,CATSSDSDGYTF
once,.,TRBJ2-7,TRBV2,TGTGCCAGCAGTGGACCCGGGAGTCCTTCCTACGAGCAGTACTTC,CASSGPGSPSYEQYF
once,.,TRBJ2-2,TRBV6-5,TGTGCCAGCTTTGACAGGCGGGGCACCGGGGAGCTGTTTTTT,CASFDRRGTGELFF
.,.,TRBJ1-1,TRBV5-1,TGCGCCAGCAGCTTGTGGGGGGGCGAGGGTTACAACACTGAAGCTTTCTTT,CASSLWGGEGYNTEAFF